The T cell receptor beta chain under discussion was sequenced for a study of cytomegalovirus exposure and HLA in healthy donors. The CDR3 spans 15 residues. CDR1 and CDR2 (germline): SGDLS, YYNGEE. In the PCR, 60 Vbeta and 13 Jbeta primers were used. Using immunoSEQ multiplex PCR, the repertoire was profiled, and TCRdb retains in-frame clones only, with some absent. The data contain tens of thousands of clones, less than 75% of them singletons. The sequencing sample was made of PBMCs. This chain joins TRBV9 and TRBJ2-5; 8 nucleotides agree with TRBD2. The closer fit of TRBJ2-7 to the DNA end suggests the J call may be wrong. The TCR originated in a man aged 50-60 years in good health and CMV-seropositive. CDR3 in DNA: TGTGCCAGCAGCGCCCACAGCGGGGGCCTCTACGAGCAGTACTTC. Its translation: CASSAHSGGLYEQYF.